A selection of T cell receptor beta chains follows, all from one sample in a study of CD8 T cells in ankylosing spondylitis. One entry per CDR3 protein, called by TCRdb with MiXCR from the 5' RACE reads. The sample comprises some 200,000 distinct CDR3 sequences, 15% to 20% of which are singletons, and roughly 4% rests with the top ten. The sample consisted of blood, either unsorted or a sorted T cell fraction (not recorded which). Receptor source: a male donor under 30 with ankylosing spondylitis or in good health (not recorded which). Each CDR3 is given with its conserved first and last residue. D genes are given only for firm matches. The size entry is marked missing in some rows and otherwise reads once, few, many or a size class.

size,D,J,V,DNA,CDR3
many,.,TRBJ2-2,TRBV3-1,TGTGCCAGCAATTCTCCGGGAGAGGTGGAGCTGTTTTTT,CASNSPGEVELFF
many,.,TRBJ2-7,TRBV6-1,TGTGCCAGCAGTGTAGGCGGAAACAACTACGAGCAGTACTTC,CASSVGGNNYEQYF
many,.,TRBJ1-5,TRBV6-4,TGTGCCAGCGGGGAGGGTAGCAATCAGCCCCAGCATTTT,CASGEGSNQPQHF
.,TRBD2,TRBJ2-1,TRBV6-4,TGTGCCAGCAGTGAAACAGCGGGAGGGCCCAATGAGCAGTTCTTC,CASSETAGGPNEQFF
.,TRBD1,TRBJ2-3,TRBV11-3,TGTGCCAGCAGCTCAACTCGACAGGGGGCCGGAGTTACGCAGTATTTT,CASSSTRQGAGVTQYF
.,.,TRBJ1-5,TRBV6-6,TGTGCCAGCAGTCGGGAACAGGGTTCGGGTCAGCCCCAGCATTTT,CASSREQGSGQPQHF
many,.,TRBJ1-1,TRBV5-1,TGCGCCAGCAGCTTGGGAGGGGGTCACGGGACAGAAGCTTTCTTT,CASSLGGGHGTEAFF
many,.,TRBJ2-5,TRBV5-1,TGCGCCAGCAGCTTGGTGCAGGGGACCCAAGAGACCCAGTACTTC,CASSLVQGTQETQYF
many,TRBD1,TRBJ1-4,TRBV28,TGTGCCGCGAGACAGGGCGGGGAAAAACTGTTTTTT,CAARQGGEKLFF
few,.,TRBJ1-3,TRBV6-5,TGTGCCAGCAGACAGGGTTGGGGCTCTGGAAACACCATATATTTT,CASRQGWGSGNTIYF
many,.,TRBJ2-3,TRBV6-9,TGTGCCAGCAGTTCCGTCCGGAAGGGGCTTGTCACAGATACGCAGTATTTT,CASSSVRKGLVTDTQYF
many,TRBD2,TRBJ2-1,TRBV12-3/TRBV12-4,TGTGCCAGCAGAAGACTAGCGGGAGGATACAATGAGCAGTTCTTC,CASRRLAGGYNEQFF